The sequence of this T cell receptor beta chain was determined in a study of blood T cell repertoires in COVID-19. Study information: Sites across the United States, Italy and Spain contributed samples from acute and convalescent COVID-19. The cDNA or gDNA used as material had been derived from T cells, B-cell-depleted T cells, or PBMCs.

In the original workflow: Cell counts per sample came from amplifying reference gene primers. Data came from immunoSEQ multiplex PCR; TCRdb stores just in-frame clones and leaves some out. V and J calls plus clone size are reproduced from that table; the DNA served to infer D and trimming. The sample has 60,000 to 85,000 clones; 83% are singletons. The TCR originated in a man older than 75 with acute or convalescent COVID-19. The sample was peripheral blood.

DNA of the CDR3: TGTGCCAGCAGTTCTACAGGTGCCTATGGCTACACCTTC. It encodes CASSSTGAYGYTF. The chain couples TRBV6-5 to TRBJ1-2; possible D gene TRBD1, 5 bases. V was cut by 4 bases and J by 4 bases, with 10 bases left in between. Looked up from germline, CDR1 is MNHEY and CDR2 is SVGAGI. CDR3 size: 13 residues.